This T cell receptor beta chain was captured by sequencing in a study of cytomegalovirus exposure and HLA in healthy donors (dated by TCRdb to the late 2010s). Broadly, across the study: In an earlier analysis of some 550 of the donors, around 290 Gb of sequence data and 95 million to 130 million unique TCR beta sequences from about 179 million T cells were reported. The study used immunosequencing to profile the T cell repertoires of hundreds of subjects and linked those repertoires to cytomegalovirus serostatus. Among under 450 genotyped donors of the cohort, an average of approximately 230,000 unique TCR beta nucleotide sequences were sequenced per donor, roughly a sixth of them non-productive. In an earlier analysis of 587 of the donors, high-throughput TCR beta sequencing was used to judge whether each TCR beta V gene segment behaved as functional or pseudogenic. Roughly five DR-DQ haplotypes were handled as single units for association and clustering because linkage in the cohort was strong. Donor age, sex, ethnicity and CMV serostatus were compiled alongside the repertoire data. The study aimed to test whether cataloging public T cell receptors could reveal signatures of past pathogen exposure. Class I and class II HLA loci were covered by the typing at four-digit resolution. Along with the approximately 700-subject first cohort, a separate validation cohort of over 90 different subjects was used. All discovery cohort repertoires had been generated on a single sequencing platform. An early release that covered some 640 HLA-typed donors contained approximately 300 gigabases of sequencing data and 85 million to 100 million unique TCR sequences. Genome-wide SNP genotypes for about three fifths of the 666 donors were used in a later genetic analysis, which treated that subset as a discovery cohort. A later analysis re-analyzed previously published TCR beta repertoires from hundreds of donors and added high-resolution HLA genotyping to study TCR occurrence patterns. The later analysis used no new phenotypic data to find candidate immune exposures, relying instead on TCR beta sequences and their occurrence across donors. To predict cytomegalovirus infection status, the study combined high-throughput TCR immunosequencing, statistical association of individual TCRs with disease status, and machine learning. Of the roughly 410 genotyped donors, approximately 80% were placed in the genetic ancestry cluster associated with self-reported Caucasian donors. Typing coverage differed by locus: A, B, C, DRB1 and DQB1 were typed in about 629-630 donors, DQA1 in roughly 510, DPA1 in 600 to 610, and DPB1 in just under 490.

In the case of this clone: Its antigen is not yet known. No quality values exist for individual bases; no much larger clone is one base distant.

In total, 500 to 700 healthy bone marrow donors made up the cohort. At the time of sampling, all cohort members were nominally healthy, though unrecorded immune exposures were likely present. The donor tested CMV seronegative and was one of the 352 seronegative cohort members. A peripheral blood sample was provided by each donor, and peripheral blood mononuclear cells were used for TCR beta sequencing. Genomic DNA was extracted from the blood cell samples with the Qiagen DNeasy Blood Extraction Kit. Study-level results and caveats: For the cohort, immune exposure information was limited to CMV serostatus. The study listed over 150 TCR beta chains as associated with cytomegalovirus. Broadly in line with IMGT annotations, most TCR beta V segments showed up in productive rearrangements about 87% or about 30% of the time in an earlier analysis of 450 to 750 of the donors. A cluster of highly shared sequence variants was judged likely to represent a technical artifact of the sequencing pipeline. Correlated functional status among segregating V segments might reflect linkage disequilibrium, but an unknown experimental factor could not be ruled out. In a later genetic analysis, fewer N-insertions in productive TCRs were reported among donors in an Asian-associated ancestry cluster than the roughly 670-donor mean. Because counts were too low, roughly 16 rarely observed V segments, including chromosome 9 orphons, were excluded from the earlier analysis of 587 of the donors. A later analysis reported that several top co-occurrence clusters appeared linked to parvovirus B19, influenza, CMV and Epstein-Barr virus. Specific HLA alleles were associated with around 18,000 TCR beta sequences at a false discovery rate of 0.05 in a later analysis. A further reported finding was that TCR beta sequences accurately predicted the HLA-A and HLA-B alleles for most subjects in the first cohort. Most TCR sequences were seen in very few donors, while some public TCRs were found in many individuals. Because some donors lacked HLA typing at each locus, the association tests relied only on the typed subset. The authors suggested that the approach could potentially be generalized to other disease states and immunological phenotypes. Three of the identified cytomegalovirus-associated TCR beta chains were confirmed in vitro to be specific for cytomegalovirus antigens. The classifier was reported to diagnose cytomegalovirus status with high specificity and sensitivity in both the original and validation cohorts. Sequencing depth was assumed to be roughly uniform across donors in the presence/absence analyses, though that assumption may not hold. A later analysis found that TCR association rates varied across HLA loci, with DRB1 alleles showing the most associated TCRs and HLA-C alleles the fewest. Only TCR beta chains were sequenced in this cohort, and the absence of alpha or paired-chain data limited detectable features. Assigning TCR associations to individual alleles was difficult when HLA alleles, especially DR and DQ, strongly co-occurred. A later analysis found that HLA-associated TCR beta chains were more clonally expanded and had lower generation probabilities than equally common non-associated chains. A later genetic analysis associated a missense DCLRE1C variant with V-gene and J-gene trimming of TCR beta chains, and an independent cohort replicated the association. Most CMV-associated TCR beta chains appeared to be HLA-restricted in a later analysis, and the HLA associations seemed to be driven largely by CMV exposure.

Libraries were prepared through the immunoSEQ multiplex PCR assay. A mixture of 60 forward primers for TCR Vbeta segments and 13 reverse primers for TCR Jbeta segments was used in the multiplex PCR. The CDR3 region of rearranged TCR beta genes was amplified from genomic DNA with a multiplex PCR assay. On the Illumina HiSeq System, the amplified TCR beta libraries were sequenced as 87-base-pair reads. The paper's data handling went like this. In a later analysis, 80 million or so unique TCR beta chains were counted across the 650 to 700 repertoires, and approximately 9.9 million of these chains were shared by at least two donors. A nearest-neighbor algorithm error-corrected the raw reads and collapsed the reads into unique sequences, merging closely related sequences to remove PCR and sequencing errors. V, D and J gene segments were assigned by aligning CDR3 sequences to IMGT reference sequences. For a sequence to be retained, a match of at least six nucleotides to both a V gene segment and a J gene segment was required. A rearrangement counted as productive if the CDR3 had no stop codons and remained in frame with V and J, and every other rearrangement counted as non-productive. CDR3 was defined according to IMGT convention as the region running from the second conserved V-encoded cysteine to the conserved J-encoded phenylalanine. Sequences without an unambiguous match to a single V gene segment were excluded from the earlier analysis of approximately 560 of the donors. An earlier analysis of approximately 590 of the donors classified V segments as functional when productive rearrangements were above 56.7% and as segregating when the standard deviation between donors was above 5%. A statistical classification framework was developed to diagnose cytomegalovirus status using the catalog of TCR beta chain sequences. A later analysis assigned V and J genes by comparing TCR nucleotide sequences with IMGT/GENE-DB human TR gene sequences. Using the TCRdist pipeline, a later analysis assigned CDR3 sequences along with most-parsimonious VDJ recombination scenarios. In a later analysis, each TCR beta chain was defined by its CDR3 amino acid sequence together with its V-gene family, and reads lacking a unique V-gene family were excluded. To address suspected cross-contamination and a sequencing artifact, a later analysis removed approximately 600 highly shared, low-generation-probability nucleotide sequences. A later analysis calculated a clonal expansion index for each public chain from normalized within-repertoire ranks of inferred template counts. Generation probabilities in a later analysis came from a VDJ recombination model fitted to out-of-frame rearrangements, and those results were checked against IGoR. In a later analysis, hypergeometric tests were used to score TCR-TCR, TCR-HLA and TCR-CMV co-occurrence, with a repertoire-size bias correction applied to TCR pairs. False discovery rates were estimated in a later analysis by permuting HLA or CMV assignments 20 times. In a later analysis, co-occurring TCRs were grouped using DBSCAN, and TCRdist sequence similarity was added for clustering within HLA-allele-positive subsets. Repertoires with fewer than 30,000 or more than 120,000 public chains were left out of co-occurrence clustering, as were five repertoires with anomalous nucleotide sharing. The source is immuneACCESS, and TCRdb retained only in-frame sequences with V and J called. Part of the clones is not carried over; for the studies checked, unresolved V genes explain less than half of this, and the remainder is unexplained. Clone size and the V and J calls come from that table; the DNA yielded D and trimming. This sample comprises about 140,000 clones, 80% of them detected only once. The ten largest account for 2% to 3% of the sample.

The clonotype originates from a man in his fifties in good health and CMV-seronegative. Sequencing was done on a sample of PBMCs.

The nucleotide sequence is given as TGCGCCAGCAGCTTGGCCGACAGGGAGAACACTGAAGCTTTCTTT. This encodes CASSLADRENTEAFF. The chain couples TRBV5-1 to TRBJ1-1, with 7 bases aligning to TRBD1. From cysteine to phenylalanine, the CDR3 is 15 amino acids long. Of all the DNA, just the CDR3 is kept, 45 bases in frame from base 1. From the germline V gene, CDR1 is SGHRS and CDR2 is YFSETQ. V trim: 0 bases; J trim: 1 base; unmatched bases: 3.